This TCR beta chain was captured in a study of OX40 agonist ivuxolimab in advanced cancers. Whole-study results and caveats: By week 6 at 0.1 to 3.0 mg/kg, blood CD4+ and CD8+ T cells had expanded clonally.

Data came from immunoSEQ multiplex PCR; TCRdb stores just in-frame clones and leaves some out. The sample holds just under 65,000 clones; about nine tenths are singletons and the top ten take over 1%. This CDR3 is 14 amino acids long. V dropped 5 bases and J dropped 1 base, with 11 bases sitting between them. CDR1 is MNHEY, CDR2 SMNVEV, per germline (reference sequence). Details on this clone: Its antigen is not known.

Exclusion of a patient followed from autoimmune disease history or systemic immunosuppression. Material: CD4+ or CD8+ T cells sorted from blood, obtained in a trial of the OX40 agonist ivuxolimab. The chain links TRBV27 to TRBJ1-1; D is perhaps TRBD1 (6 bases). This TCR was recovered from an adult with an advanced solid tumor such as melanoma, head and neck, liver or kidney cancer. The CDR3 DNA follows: TGTGCCAGCAGTACCCGGACAGAGAACACTGAAGCTTTCTTT. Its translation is CASSTRTENTEAFF.